Listed below are T cell receptor beta chains from one sample, sequenced in a study of T cells after yellow fever vaccination. TCRdb analysed the 5' RACE reads with MiXCR anew, one entry per CDR3 protein. The sample yields around 600,000 distinct CDR3 sequences, 9% to 15% seen once. Specimen: PBMCs, collected on the day of the yellow fever booster vaccination. These receptors were taken from a man aged 25 to 40 who received the YFV17D yellow fever vaccine. Each CDR3 is given with its conserved first and last residue. A D gene is named only where the DNA matches it firmly. Expanded clones are given a class, and other clones once, few, many or no size at all.

-,few,TRBV4-2,TRBJ2-7,CASSVPGSPYEQYF,TGTGCCAGCAGCGTACCAGGGTCCCCCTACGAGCAGTACTTC
-,few,TRBV5-1,TRBJ2-7,CASSLKGENYEQYF,TGCGCCAGCAGCTTGAAAGGGGAGAACTACGAGCAGTACTTC
-,-,TRBV20-1,TRBJ1-4,CSARENGPNEKLFF,TGCAGTGCTAGAGAAAACGGCCCTAATGAAAAACTGTTTTTT
TRBD2,-,TRBV28,TRBJ2-1,CASKSGDYNEQFF,TGTGCCAGCAAGAGCGGGGACTACAATGAGCAGTTCTTC
TRBD2,-,TRBV18,TRBJ2-7,CASSPPKVAGAIEQYF,TGTGCCAGCTCACCACCTAAGGTAGCGGGAGCAATCGAGCAGTACTTC
TRBD1,-,TRBV6-1,TRBJ1-2,CASSKGTGPHYGYTF,TGTGCCAGCAGTAAAGGGACAGGGCCTCACTATGGCTACACCTTC
TRBD2,few,TRBV5-1,TRBJ2-7,CASSWEGRTYEQYF,TGCGCCAGCAGCTGGGAGGGTCGAACCTACGAGCAGTACTTC
-,-,TRBV29-1,TRBJ2-3,CSVYQGADTQYF,TGCAGCGTTTATCAGGGCGCAGATACGCAGTATTTT
-,-,TRBV9,TRBJ2-3,CASSVVGVTDTQYF,TGTGCCAGCAGCGTAGTAGGGGTTACAGATACGCAGTATTTT
TRBD1,-,TRBV11-2,TRBJ1-2,CASSLGTGPNYGYTF,TGTGCCAGCAGCTTAGGGACAGGGCCTAACTATGGCTACACCTTC
TRBD2,few,TRBV6-1,TRBJ2-7,CASSRGLADGFYEQYF,TGTGCCAGCAGTCGCGGACTAGCGGACGGGTTCTACGAGCAGTACTTC